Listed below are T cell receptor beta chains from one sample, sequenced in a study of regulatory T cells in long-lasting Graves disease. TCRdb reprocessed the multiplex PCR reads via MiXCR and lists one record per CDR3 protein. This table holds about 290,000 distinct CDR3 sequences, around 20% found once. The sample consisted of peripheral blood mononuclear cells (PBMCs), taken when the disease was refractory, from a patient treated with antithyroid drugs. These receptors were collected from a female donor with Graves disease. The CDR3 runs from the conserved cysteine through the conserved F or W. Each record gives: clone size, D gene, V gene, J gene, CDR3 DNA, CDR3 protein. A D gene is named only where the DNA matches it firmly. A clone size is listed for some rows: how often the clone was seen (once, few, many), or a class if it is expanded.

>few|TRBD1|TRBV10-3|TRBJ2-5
TGTGCCATCGCCGCCGGACAGGGGGTGGAGACCCAGTACTTC
CAIAAGQGVETQYF
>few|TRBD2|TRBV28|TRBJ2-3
TGTGCCAGCAGTTCTCGGACTAGCTTTTTCACAGATACGCAGTATTTT
CASSSRTSFFTDTQYF
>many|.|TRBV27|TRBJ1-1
TGTGCCAGCAGTTTATCGGTGAACACTGAAGCTTTCTTT
CASSLSVNTEAFF
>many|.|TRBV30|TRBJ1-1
TGTGCCTGGAGTGTATCGGGGGGGGACACTGAAGCTTTCTTT
CAWSVSGGDTEAFF
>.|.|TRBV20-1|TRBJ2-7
TGCAGTGCTAGGGCCTTGGTTCTTAACTACGAGCAGTACTTC
CSARALVLNYEQYF
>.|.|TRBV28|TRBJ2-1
TGTGCCAGCAGTTCACAAGAAGCGCTGTACAATGAGCAGTTCTTC
CASSSQEALYNEQFF
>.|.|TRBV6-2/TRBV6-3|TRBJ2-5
TGTGCCAGCAGTTACCGGGGGTACCAAGAGACCCAGTACTTC
CASSYRGYQETQYF
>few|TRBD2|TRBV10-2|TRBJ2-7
TGCGCCAGCAGTGCGGGTTACGGGAGGGAGCAGTACTTC
CASSAGYGREQYF
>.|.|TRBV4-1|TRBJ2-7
TGCGCCAGCAGCCAGAGCAATTACTACGAGCAGTACTTC
CASSQSNYYEQYF
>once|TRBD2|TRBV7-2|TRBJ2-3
TGTGCCAGCAGCTTATCTAGCGGGAGCTCAGATACGCAGTATTTT
CASSLSSGSSDTQYF